This T cell receptor (beta chain) was profiled in a study of shared clonotypes between healthy human individuals. General study results and limits: Having only a few donors restricted how much genetic and exposure-history diversity was captured.

To note about this clone: The antigen is undetermined.

The assay ran at deep level. Data came from immunoSEQ multiplex PCR; TCRdb stores just in-frame clones and leaves some out. This table holds some 1 million clones, approximately 68% found once. The CDR3 totals 12 residues. Per the germline V gene, CDR1 is SGHDN and CDR2 is FVKESK. Trimming removed 3 bases from V and 7 bases from J, with 10 bases in between. This clonotype was sampled from a man aged 18 to 35 in good health. The V call is TRBV14, the J call TRBJ2-7, with D possibly being TRBD1 or TRBD2 (5 bases each). The sample was memory CD4+ T cells sorted from blood. Subset reported: CD45RA-negative fraction. The CDR3 spells CASSQGRWEQYF. Written as DNA, the CDR3 is TGTGCCAGCAGCCAGGGACGGTGGGAGCAGTACTTC.